This TCR beta chain was recorded in a study of response to subunit inactivated influenza vaccine. Study results and limitations: With each seasonal influenza vaccination, the authors suggested, few new T cells are recruited.

Using its own MiXCR run on the RT-PCR reads, TCRdb lists one record per CDR3 protein. The sample has about 800,000 distinct CDR3 sequences, 21% seen once. As concerns this clonotype: As yet, its antigen is unknown.

The sequencing here drew on PBMCs from blood, taken about 5 days after vaccination. The sequence came from a man aged 50 to 60 who received an inactivated influenza vaccine.

CDR3 DNA: TGTGCCAGCACCTGGCTCGGGACTAGCAGGAATGAGCAGTTCTTC. Translated: CASTWLGTSRNEQFF. This rearrangement joins TRBV5-6 to TRBJ2-1; 9 bases map to TRBD2. Germline trimming cut 6 bases from V and 7 bases from J; bases unmatched to any gene: 11. This CDR3 contains 15 residues. Looked up from germline, CDR1 is SGHDT and CDR2 is YYEEEE.